The 30 T cell receptor beta chains given below trace back to one sample, sequenced in a study of T cells expressing NK-cell markers. Following a re-call of the 5' RACE reads, TCRdb has one entry per CDR3 protein and lacks DNA. The listing contains tens of thousands of distinct CDR3 sequences. What was sequenced was blood T cells: a sorted CD56 or NKG2C T cell subset, CD4+ or CD8+ T cells, or bulk PBMC T cells (not recorded which). The receptors here all came from a woman aged 18 to 75 in good health.

The rearrangement uses TRBV15 and TRBJ2-4; lacking DNA, the TRBD2 call made by TCRdb goes unchecked. CDR1 is LNHNV and CDR2 is YYDKDF in the germline V gene (reference sequence). This CDR3 comprises 15 residues. CDR3 amino acids: CATSDLAGAGHIQYF.

The rearrangement links TRBV29-1 to TRBJ2-7. This CDR3 comprises 12 residues. Germline lookup yields CDR1 SQVTM and CDR2 ANQGSEA. The CDR3 spells CSVVSTMYEQYF.

The chain combines TRBV7-8 with TRBJ1-2; TCRdb calls TRBD1, which cannot be checked without DNA. The V gene's germline CDR1 is SGHVS and CDR2 FQNEAQ. The CDR3 is 15 residues long. The CDR3 loop reads CASSFGTGDNYGYTF.

The J gene is TRBJ1-1, the V gene TRBV3-1. The CDR3 extends over 12 amino acids. Germline loops: CDR1 LGHDT, CDR2 YNNKEL (reference sequence). The CDR3 loop is CASSHKGKEAFF.

The gene calls are TRBV5-5 and TRBJ2-1. Germline-derived CDR1 and CDR2 are SGHKS and YYEKEE (reference sequence). The CDR3 spans 12 residues. The CDR3 region is CASSLARREQFF.

V usage is TRBV29-1 and J usage is TRBJ2-7. Per germline, CDR1 SQVTM and CDR2 ANQGSEA. This CDR3 comprises 11 residues. CDR3 sequence reads: CSVAKDYEQYF.

The chain couples TRBV12-3 or TRBV12-4 to TRBJ1-2. This CDR3 region has 15 residues. The CDR3 loop is CASRSGLTQNYGYTF.

The chain uses TRBV4-1 and TRBJ2-2; absent DNA, TCRdb's TRBD1 call cannot be checked. The CDR3 totals 15 residues. The V gene's germline CDR1 is MGHRA and CDR2 YSYEKL. The CDR3 region is CASSQRQENTGELFF.

The chain combines TRBV7-9 with TRBJ2-5; lacking DNA, the TRBD1 call made by TCRdb goes unchecked. The CDR3 is made up of 14 amino acids. Germline-derived CDR1 and CDR2 are SEHNR and FQNEAQ (reference sequence). CDR3 sequence: CASSLETGRETQYF.

CDR3 residues: CASSEAPAGATSTDTQYF. The chain recombines TRBV2 with TRBJ2-3; TCRdb calls TRBD1, which cannot be checked without DNA. CDR1 SNHLY and CDR2 FYNNEI come from the germline V gene. This CDR3 comprises 18 residues.

J is TRBJ1-2 and V is TRBV6-5. In germline, CDR1 is MNHEY, CDR2 SVGAGI. The length of the CDR3 is 12 residues. The CDR3 sequence: CASSPKGYGYTF.

The rearrangement joins TRBV9 to TRBJ2-7; TCRdb gives TRBD2 as the D gene, but with no DNA this cannot be confirmed. Germline V CDR1 and CDR2: SGDLS, YYNGEE. The CDR3 runs 14 residues. CDR3 sequence reads: CASSVAGGVYEQYF.

V usage is TRBV18 and J usage is TRBJ2-7; TCRdb names TRBD1, which stays unverified in the absence of DNA. The length of the CDR3 is 17 residues. Germline V gene lookup returns CDR1 KGHSH and CDR2 LQKENI. CDR3 protein: CASSPRSGGISSYEQYF.

The J gene is TRBJ2-1, the V gene TRBV6-5. The CDR3 extends over 15 amino acids. Looked up from germline, CDR1 is MNHEY and CDR2 is SVGAGI. The CDR3 region is CASSYGAGASNEQFF.

The chain recombines TRBV12-3 or TRBV12-4 with TRBJ2-1; TCRdb gives TRBD1 as the D gene, but with no DNA this cannot be confirmed. This CDR3 has 13 residues. The CDR3 protein is CASSPPLANEQFF.

This chain connects TRBV4-1 to TRBJ2-1; TCRdb selects TRBD2, and the lack of DNA leaves this call unchecked. This CDR3 is 17 amino acids long. In germline, CDR1 is MGHRA, CDR2 YSYEKL. The CDR3 sequence: CASSPLPGTHYNNEQFF.

V and J are TRBV13 and TRBJ1-2. This CDR3 has 17 residues. The germline gives CDR1 PRHDT, CDR2 FYEKMQ (reference sequence). CDR3 loop: CASSQRPIETSHYGYTF.

This chain uses TRBV28 with TRBJ2-5; the D call of TRBD1 rests on TCRdb alone, since no DNA is present to check it. The CDR3 runs 15 residues. Germline V gene data show CDR1 as MDHEN and CDR2 as SYDVKM. CDR3: CASSQYRGYQETQYF.

This chain connects TRBV27 to TRBJ1-5; lacking DNA, the TRBD1 call made by TCRdb goes unchecked. This CDR3 comprises 15 residues. Germline CDR1 reads MNHEY; CDR2 reads SMNVEV (reference sequence). The CDR3 sequence: CASSPLSSGNQPQHF.

This chain connects TRBV20-1 to TRBJ2-7; TCRdb's assignment of TRBD2 cannot be checked, as there is no DNA. This CDR3 spans 16 amino acids. From germline, CDR1 is DFQATT and CDR2 SNEGSKA (reference sequence). The CDR3 sequence: CSATSIGLDGSYEQYF.

The chain recombines TRBV3-1 with TRBJ2-2; the D call of TRBD1 rests on TCRdb alone, since no DNA is present to check it. CDR1 and CDR2 from the germline V gene are LGHDT and YNNKEL (reference sequence). The CDR3 is made up of 14 amino acids. CDR3 loop: CASSQDLRGGELFF.

The V and J genes are TRBV6-5 and TRBJ2-1. The CDR3 is made up of 14 amino acids. CDR1 is MNHEY and CDR2 is SVGAGI in the germline V gene. CDR3 region: CASSYSGTINEQFF.

CDR3 sequence: CSVKGTPQSTSYEQYF. This sequence joins TRBV29-1 and TRBJ2-7; TCRdb gives TRBD1 as the D gene, but with no DNA this cannot be confirmed. The CDR3 loop spans 16 amino acids. Germline CDR1 SQVTM, CDR2 ANQGSEA.

V usage is TRBV11-1 and J usage is TRBJ2-2; no DNA is available, so the TRBD1 call from TCRdb remains unchecked. The CDR3 loop spans 20 amino acids. The germline gives CDR1 SGHAT, CDR2 FQDESV (reference sequence). CDR3 region: CASSHPPSPSRDRTTGELFF.

The V and J genes are TRBV7-3 and TRBJ2-5; the D gene TCRdb calls, TRBD1, cannot be checked with no DNA. The CDR3 totals 19 residues. Germline V gene sequence: CDR1 SGHTA, CDR2 FQGTGA. CDR3 sequence: CASSLDPGGTGVFQETQYF.

The chain joins TRBV7-2 to TRBJ1-3; TCRdb's assignment of TRBD1 cannot be checked, as there is no DNA. CDR3 size: 14 residues. CDR1 is SGHTA, CDR2 FQGNSA, per germline. CDR3 sequence reads: CASSSTGSGNTIYF.

The V gene is TRBV7-2, the J gene TRBJ2-7; absent DNA, TCRdb's TRBD2 call cannot be checked. The CDR3 covers 11 residues. Germline V gene lookup returns CDR1 SGHTA and CDR2 FQGNSA. This CDR3 is CATHYRDREYF.

The rearrangement links TRBV4-1 to TRBJ1-3; the TCRdb D gene call, TRBD1, has no DNA to confirm it. CDR3 length: 14 residues. Germline values: CDR1 MGHRA, CDR2 YSYEKL. CDR3 region: CASSQQGTGNTIYF.

J is TRBJ2-1 and V is TRBV11-2; TCRdb outputs TRBD1, but without DNA this stays unchecked. CDR3 length equals 11 residues. CDR1 and CDR2 from the germline V gene are SGHAT and FQNNGV. The CDR3 sequence: CASSGGDEQFF.

The chain couples TRBV12-3 or TRBV12-4 to TRBJ2-7; the TRBD1 assignment by TCRdb is unverifiable without DNA. The CDR3 is made up of 13 amino acids. The chain's CDR3 is CASAPKRTDEQYF.